Here is one TCR beta chain with its context. The antigen is unknown. The study ran its PCR with 60 Vbeta and 13 Jbeta primers. TCRdb's copy holds only in-frame clones and misses some; the assay was immunoSEQ multiplex PCR. This table holds 150,000 to 180,000 clones, around 80% found once. These data come from a study of cytomegalovirus exposure and HLA in healthy donors. Study observations and caveats: Some V segments, including TRBV6-2 and TRBV6-3, were excluded as indistinguishable. Most of the CMV-associated TCR beta chains (in a later analysis) appeared to be HLA-restricted. It was shown in a later analysis that HLA-associated TCR beta chains were more clonally expanded than other, equally common chains. When analyzed later, the rates of TCR association showed variation by HLA locus, with DRB1 the most and HLA-C the fewest.

The CDR3 length is 15 residues. The germline gives CDR1 SGDLS, CDR2 YYNGEE. Trimming shortened V by 0 bases and J by 2 bases, and 11 bases separated the two germline ends. The receptor comes from a man younger than 35 in good health and CMV-seronegative. The sequenced material came from PBMCs. This chain links TRBV9 with TRBJ2-5, with D maybe TRBD2 (6 bases). DNA for the CDR3: TGTGCCAGCAGCGTAGGGGGACTTTTACAAGAGACCCAGTACTTC. This gives the protein CASSVGGLLQETQYF.